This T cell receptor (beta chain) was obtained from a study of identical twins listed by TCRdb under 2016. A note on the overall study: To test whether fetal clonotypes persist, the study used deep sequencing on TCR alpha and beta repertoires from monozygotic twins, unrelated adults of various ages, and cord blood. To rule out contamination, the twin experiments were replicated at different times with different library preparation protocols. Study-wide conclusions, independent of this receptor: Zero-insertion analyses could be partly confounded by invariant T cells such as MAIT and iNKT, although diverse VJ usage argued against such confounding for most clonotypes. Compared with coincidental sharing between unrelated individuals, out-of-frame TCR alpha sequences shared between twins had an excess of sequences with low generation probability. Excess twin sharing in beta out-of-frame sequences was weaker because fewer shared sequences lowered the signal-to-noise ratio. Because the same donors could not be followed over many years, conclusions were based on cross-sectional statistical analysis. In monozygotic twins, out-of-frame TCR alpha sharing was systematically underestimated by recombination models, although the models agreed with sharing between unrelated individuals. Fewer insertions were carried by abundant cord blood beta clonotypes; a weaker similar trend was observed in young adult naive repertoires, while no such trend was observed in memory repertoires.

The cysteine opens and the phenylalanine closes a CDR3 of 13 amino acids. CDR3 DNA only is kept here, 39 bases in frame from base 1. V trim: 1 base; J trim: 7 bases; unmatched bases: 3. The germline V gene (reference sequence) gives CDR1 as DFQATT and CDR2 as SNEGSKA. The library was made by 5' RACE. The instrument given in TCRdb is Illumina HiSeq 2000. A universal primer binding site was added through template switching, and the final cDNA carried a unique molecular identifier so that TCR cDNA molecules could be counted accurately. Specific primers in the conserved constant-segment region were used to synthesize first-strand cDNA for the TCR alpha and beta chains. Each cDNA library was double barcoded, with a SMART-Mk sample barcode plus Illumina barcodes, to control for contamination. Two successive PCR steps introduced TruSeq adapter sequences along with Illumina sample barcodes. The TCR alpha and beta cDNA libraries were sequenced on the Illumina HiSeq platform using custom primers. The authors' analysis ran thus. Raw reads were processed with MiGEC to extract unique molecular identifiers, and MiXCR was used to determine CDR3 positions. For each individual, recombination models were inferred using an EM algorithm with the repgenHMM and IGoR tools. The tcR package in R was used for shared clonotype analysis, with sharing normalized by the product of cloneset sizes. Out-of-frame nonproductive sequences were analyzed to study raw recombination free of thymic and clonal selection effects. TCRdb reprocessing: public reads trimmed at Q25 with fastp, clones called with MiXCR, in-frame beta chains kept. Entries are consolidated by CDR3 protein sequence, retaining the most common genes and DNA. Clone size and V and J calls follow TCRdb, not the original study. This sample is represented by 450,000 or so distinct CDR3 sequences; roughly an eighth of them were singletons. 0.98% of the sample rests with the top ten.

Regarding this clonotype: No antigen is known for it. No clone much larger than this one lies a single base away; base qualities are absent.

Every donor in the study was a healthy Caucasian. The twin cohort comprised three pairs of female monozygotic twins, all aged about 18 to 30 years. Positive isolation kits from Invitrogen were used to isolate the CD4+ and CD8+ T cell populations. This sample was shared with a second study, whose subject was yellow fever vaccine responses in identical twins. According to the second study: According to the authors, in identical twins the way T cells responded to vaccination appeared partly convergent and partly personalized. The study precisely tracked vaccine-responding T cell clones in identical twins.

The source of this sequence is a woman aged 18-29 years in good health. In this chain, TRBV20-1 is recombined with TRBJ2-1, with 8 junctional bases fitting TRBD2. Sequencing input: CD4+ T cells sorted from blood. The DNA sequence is TGCAGTGCTAGAGTTGGCGGGAGGAATGAGCAGTTCTTC. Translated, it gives CSARVGGRNEQFF.